The rows below give T cell receptor beta chains drawn from one sample of a study of shared clonotypes between healthy human individuals. Sequencing used immunoSEQ multiplex PCR; TCRdb keeps in-frame clones, though not all of them. The profile shows more than 400,000 clones, roughly 95% of them singletons. Sequenced: naive CD4+ T cells sorted from blood. These receptors were obtained from a woman aged 25 to 39 in good health. The CDR3 runs from the conserved cysteine through the conserved F or W. D genes are given only for firm matches.

CASSGRGPYEQYF,-,TRBV28,-
CASSLRNTGELFF,TRBJ2-2,TRBV27,-
CASLAGSTDTQYF,TRBJ2-3,TRBV7-9,TRBD2
CASSSQGPGANVLTF,TRBJ2-6,TRBV7-3,-
CASSTASLNYGYTF,TRBJ1-2,TRBV19,-
CASTAGQGLNQPQHF,TRBJ1-5,TRBV28,TRBD1
CASSLALAGVGTEQFF,TRBJ2-1,TRBV5-1,TRBD2
CASSQASTGSMNEQYF,TRBJ2-7,TRBV6-1,-
CASSWEGQAAYSNQPQHF,TRBJ1-5,TRBV7-8,TRBD1
CASSRRAQNTGELFF,TRBJ2-2,TRBV5-4,-
CASSRQGANEKLFF,TRBJ1-4,TRBV6-5,TRBD1
CASSQTGGSQPQHF,TRBJ1-5,TRBV6-5,TRBD1
CASSYVGEAFF,TRBJ1-1,TRBV6-5,-
CASRIGGGLAGQYF,TRBJ2-3,TRBV28,-
CAWNSGSPNEQYF,TRBJ2-7,TRBV30,-
CASSLSLANWSGYTF,TRBJ1-2,TRBV27,-
CASSPRPNTEAFF,TRBJ1-1,TRBV6-5,-
CASIDRLLGYGYTF,TRBJ1-2,TRBV28,-
CASSILEMDSPLHF,TRBJ1-6,TRBV19,-
CASSETSGLLYGYTF,TRBJ1-2,TRBV6-1,-
CASRRGSSGSTGELFF,TRBJ2-2,TRBV27,TRBD2
CASSWTPGLASNEQFF,TRBJ2-1,TRBV27,TRBD2
CASSSLSGTDTQYF,TRBJ2-3,TRBV5-1,-
CASSEWAGRQGNQPQHF,TRBJ1-5,TRBV6-1,-
CASSMGQYQETQYF,TRBJ2-5,TRBV11-3,TRBD1
CASSAGQAQETQYF,TRBJ2-5,TRBV5-1,TRBD1
CAAGKAGLLGGELFF,TRBJ2-2,TRBV15,TRBD2
CASSLGQAFQETQYF,TRBJ2-5,TRBV7-9,-
CASMVAGAGNEKLFF,TRBJ1-4,TRBV19,-
CASSWRGAYEQYF,TRBJ2-7,TRBV5-4,TRBD2
CASSGDWAEQFF,TRBJ2-1,TRBV2,-
CASSLVGPYYEQYF,TRBJ2-7,TRBV28,-
CAIRAQDRLTDTQYF,TRBJ2-3,TRBV10-3,-
CATSRDTPIDGYTF,TRBJ1-2,TRBV10-3,-
CASSPSSVNTEAFF,TRBJ1-1,TRBV7-9,-
CASSQQGAWANVLTF,TRBJ2-6,TRBV18,TRBD1
CASSGGTDGYTF,TRBJ1-2,TRBV2,TRBD1
CAITSGSHGELFF,TRBJ2-2,TRBV10-3,TRBD2
CASSFLAGGATDTQYF,TRBJ2-3,TRBV5-1,TRBD2
CASKGFTDTQYF,TRBJ2-3,TRBV12-5,-
CASSSQTGPPSSGANVLTF,TRBJ2-6,TRBV7-9,-
CSTRSGQSSTDTQYF,TRBJ2-3,TRBV29-1,TRBD1
CASSLLGTGNTEAFF,TRBJ1-1,TRBV28,TRBD1
CASSPRTGSMNTEAFF,TRBJ1-1,TRBV7-9,TRBD1
CASSFGPSTDTQYF,TRBJ2-3,TRBV5-1,-
CASRRGQGRTGYTF,TRBJ1-2,TRBV6-5,TRBD1
CASSLFGQGNQETQYF,TRBJ2-5,TRBV5-1,TRBD1